This is a list of T cell receptor beta chains from one sample in a study of cytomegalovirus exposure and HLA in healthy donors. Produced via immunoSEQ multiplex PCR; TCRdb's table is partial and in-frame only. The table includes about 180,000 clones, 72% detected once. Sequencing input: PBMCs. All receptors derive from a human donor in good health. Both conserved end residues are part of each CDR3. The order of the fields is V gene, D gene, clone size, J gene, CDR3 DNA, CDR3 protein. D genes are given only for firm matches. Clone size is shown for a subset of rows, as once, few, many or a class of expanded clone.

v_call: TRBV11-2
d_call: TRBD1
clone_size: NA
j_call: TRBJ1-2
cdr3_nt: TGTGCCAGCAGCTCGCTGGGGGACAGGGGGCCCTATGGCTACACCTTC
cdr3_aa: CASSSLGDRGPYGYTF

v_call: TRBV2
d_call: NA
clone_size: few
j_call: TRBJ1-2
cdr3_nt: TGTGCCAGCAGGACGGAGTCGTCCTATGGCTACACCTTC
cdr3_aa: CASRTESSYGYTF

v_call: TRBV7-2
d_call: TRBD2
clone_size: NA
j_call: TRBJ2-1
cdr3_nt: TGTGCCAGCAGCTTAGCGCGGGGGGCTCTAGGAGGGCACAATGAGCAGTTCTTC
cdr3_aa: CASSLARGALGGHNEQFF

v_call: TRBV2
d_call: TRBD1
clone_size: once
j_call: TRBJ2-7
cdr3_nt: TGTGCCAGCAGTTCCCTAGGACAGGGAAACTACGAGCAGTACTTC
cdr3_aa: CASSSLGQGNYEQYF

v_call: TRBV23-1
d_call: TRBD1
clone_size: NA
j_call: TRBJ2-7
cdr3_nt: TGCGCCAGCAGGACAGGGTTACTCTCCGAGCAGTACTTC
cdr3_aa: CASRTGLLSEQYF

v_call: TRBV7-2
d_call: NA
clone_size: NA
j_call: TRBJ1-2
cdr3_nt: TGTGCCAGCAGCCCTGCGGGGGGGCGCCATGGCTACACCTTC
cdr3_aa: CASSPAGGRHGYTF

v_call: TRBV7-2
d_call: TRBD1
clone_size: NA
j_call: TRBJ1-2
cdr3_nt: TGTGCCAGCAGCTCACGGACAGGGGGGACCCTTCGCTATGGCTACACCTTC
cdr3_aa: CASSSRTGGTLRYGYTF

v_call: TRBV30
d_call: NA
clone_size: NA
j_call: TRBJ2-7
cdr3_nt: TGTGCCTTTTCTCAGACAGGCGCCTTCGAGCAGTACTTC
cdr3_aa: CAFSQTGAFEQYF

v_call: TRBV13
d_call: NA
clone_size: NA
j_call: TRBJ2-7
cdr3_nt: TGTGCCAGCAGCTTCGGAAGGGAGTCGGCCTACGAGCAGTACTTC
cdr3_aa: CASSFGRESAYEQYF

v_call: TRBV5-5
d_call: NA
clone_size: few
j_call: TRBJ2-7
cdr3_nt: TGTGCCAGCAGCCCGGAGGGCAGGACTTACGAGCAGTACTTC
cdr3_aa: CASSPEGRTYEQYF

v_call: TRBV2
d_call: NA
clone_size: NA
j_call: TRBJ1-2
cdr3_nt: TGTGCCAGCACCAGAACCGTCAACTATGGCTACACCTTC
cdr3_aa: CASTRTVNYGYTF

v_call: TRBV19
d_call: NA
clone_size: NA
j_call: TRBJ2-7
cdr3_nt: TGTGCCAGTAGTCAGGGCCTCCGTTCGCCCTCCTACGAGCAGTACTTC
cdr3_aa: CASSQGLRSPSYEQYF

v_call: TRBV2
d_call: NA
clone_size: few
j_call: TRBJ1-2
cdr3_nt: TGTGCCAGCAGCTTCGAGGGCGCAGCTGGCTACACCTTC
cdr3_aa: CASSFEGAAGYTF

v_call: TRBV6-5
d_call: NA
clone_size: NA
j_call: TRBJ1-1
cdr3_nt: TGTGCCAGCACCGCTGAGGGAGGGAACACTGAAGCTTTCTTT
cdr3_aa: CASTAEGGNTEAFF

v_call: TRBV15
d_call: NA
clone_size: NA
j_call: TRBJ2-7
cdr3_nt: TGTGCCACCAGCAGTATAACGGGGGTTGCCTACGAGCAGTACTTC
cdr3_aa: CATSSITGVAYEQYF

v_call: TRBV18
d_call: NA
clone_size: NA
j_call: TRBJ2-3
cdr3_nt: TGTGCCAGCTCACCACTGTCGCAGAACACAGATACGCAGTATTTT
cdr3_aa: CASSPLSQNTDTQYF

v_call: TRBV2
d_call: TRBD1
clone_size: NA
j_call: TRBJ1-5
cdr3_nt: TGTGCCAGCAGCGATGACAGGGGCAATCAGCCCCAGCATTTT
cdr3_aa: CASSDDRGNQPQHF

v_call: TRBV6-1
d_call: TRBD2
clone_size: once
j_call: TRBJ2-3
cdr3_nt: TGTGCCAGCAGTGAGAAGGGCGGGGGAAACACAGATACGCAGTATTTT
cdr3_aa: CASSEKGGGNTDTQYF

v_call: TRBV11-3
d_call: NA
clone_size: once
j_call: TRBJ2-7
cdr3_nt: TGTGCCAGCAGCTTAGATAGCCCGCCCTATGGGGCCCGCTCCTACGAGCAGTACTTC
cdr3_aa: CASSLDSPPYGARSYEQYF

v_call: TRBV6-6
d_call: TRBD1
clone_size: few
j_call: TRBJ2-7
cdr3_nt: TGTGCCAGCAGTTACCCCCGGGACAGGGTAGACGAGCAGTACTTC
cdr3_aa: CASSYPRDRVDEQYF

v_call: TRBV27
d_call: NA
clone_size: NA
j_call: TRBJ1-5
cdr3_nt: TGTGCCAGCAGTTACTCGGCAGGGGAGAGCAATCAGCCCCAGCATTTT
cdr3_aa: CASSYSAGESNQPQHF

v_call: TRBV7-2
d_call: TRBD2
clone_size: NA
j_call: TRBJ2-3
cdr3_nt: TGTGCCAGCAGCCGTACTCCCGGGGGGTACACAGATACGCAGTATTTT
cdr3_aa: CASSRTPGGYTDTQYF

v_call: TRBV12-5
d_call: NA
clone_size: few
j_call: TRBJ2-5
cdr3_nt: TGTGCTAGTGGACAAGGGGGAATGAGGGAGCAGTACTTC
cdr3_aa: CASGQGGMREQYF

v_call: TRBV5-6
d_call: TRBD1
clone_size: NA
j_call: TRBJ2-7
cdr3_nt: TGCGCCAGCAGCGGGGACTTAAGGACAGGGGGCTCCTACGAGCAGTACTTC
cdr3_aa: CASSGDLRTGGSYEQYF

v_call: TRBV19
d_call: NA
clone_size: NA
j_call: TRBJ1-5
cdr3_nt: TGTGCCAGTAGTATTCTGGGAGGGAATCAGCCCCAGCATTTT
cdr3_aa: CASSILGGNQPQHF

v_call: TRBV12-5
d_call: NA
clone_size: NA
j_call: TRBJ1-1
cdr3_nt: TGTGCTAGTGGTTTGGTTCCCATTGAAGCTTTCTTT
cdr3_aa: CASGLVPIEAFF

v_call: TRBV5-4
d_call: TRBD1
clone_size: NA
j_call: TRBJ2-7
cdr3_nt: TGTGCCAGCAGCCCGACAGGGCACGAGCAGTACTTC
cdr3_aa: CASSPTGHEQYF

v_call: TRBV10-2
d_call: TRBD1
clone_size: few
j_call: TRBJ2-4
cdr3_nt: TGCGCCAGCAGAGACAGGGATGAGGGCAAAAACATTCAGTACTTC
cdr3_aa: CASRDRDEGKNIQYF

v_call: TRBV5-4
d_call: NA
clone_size: NA
j_call: TRBJ2-3
cdr3_nt: TGTGCCAGCAGCACGACTACGGATACGCAGTATTTT
cdr3_aa: CASSTTTDTQYF

v_call: TRBV21-1
d_call: NA
clone_size: NA
j_call: TRBJ2-5
cdr3_nt: TGTGCCAGCAGCAAAGGAGGGGAGGACAGGAGTTTCCAAGAGACCCAGTACTTC
cdr3_aa: CASSKGGEDRSFQETQYF

v_call: TRBV2
d_call: NA
clone_size: NA
j_call: TRBJ2-1
cdr3_nt: TGTGCCAGCAGAATAGCTGTCCATGAGCAGTTCTTC
cdr3_aa: CASRIAVHEQFF

v_call: TRBV5-1
d_call: TRBD1
clone_size: once
j_call: TRBJ1-2
cdr3_nt: TGCGCCAGCAGCTTGGGGGGACAGGTAGAGAATGGCTACACCTTC
cdr3_aa: CASSLGGQVENGYTF

v_call: TRBV25-1
d_call: NA
clone_size: NA
j_call: TRBJ1-6
cdr3_nt: TGTGCCAGCAGTGAAGGGCGCAATTCATCCCTCCACTTT
cdr3_aa: CASSEGRNSSLHF

v_call: TRBV10-2
d_call: TRBD1
clone_size: NA
j_call: TRBJ2-7
cdr3_nt: TGCGCCAGCAGTGAGGGGACAGGGGGCTACGAGCAGTACTTC
cdr3_aa: CASSEGTGGYEQYF

v_call: TRBV27
d_call: TRBD1
clone_size: NA
j_call: TRBJ1-1
cdr3_nt: TGTGCCAGCGGTAGAGACAGGGGCGAAAGGGGAGCTTTCTTT
cdr3_aa: CASGRDRGERGAFF

v_call: TRBV4-1
d_call: NA
clone_size: few
j_call: TRBJ1-1
cdr3_nt: TGCGCCAGCAGCCAAGTAGGGGGGGGGAACACTGAAGCTTTCTTT
cdr3_aa: CASSQVGGGNTEAFF

v_call: TRBV6-1
d_call: NA
clone_size: few
j_call: TRBJ1-5
cdr3_nt: TGTGCCAGCAGTAGTCAGTCCTATCAGCCCCAGCATTTT
cdr3_aa: CASSSQSYQPQHF

v_call: TRBV4-3
d_call: NA
clone_size: NA
j_call: TRBJ1-2
cdr3_nt: TGCGCCAGCAGCCAAGAATGGACAATGAACTATGGCTACACCTTC
cdr3_aa: CASSQEWTMNYGYTF

v_call: TRBV4-1
d_call: NA
clone_size: NA
j_call: TRBJ1-2
cdr3_nt: TGCGCCAGCAGCCAAGGTCCGGTTAACTATGGCTACACCTTC
cdr3_aa: CASSQGPVNYGYTF

v_call: TRBV28
d_call: TRBD1
clone_size: NA
j_call: TRBJ1-1
cdr3_nt: TGTGCCAGCAGTTTAAGTCAGGGGGCGGGAGAGACTGAAGCTTTCTTT
cdr3_aa: CASSLSQGAGETEAFF

v_call: TRBV18
d_call: NA
clone_size: NA
j_call: TRBJ1-6
cdr3_nt: TGTGCCAGCTCACCGGGCAATTCACCCCTCCACTTT
cdr3_aa: CASSPGNSPLHF

v_call: TRBV4-3
d_call: NA
clone_size: NA
j_call: TRBJ1-2
cdr3_nt: TGCGCCAGCAGCCAAGAGAATGGCCGCAGGGCGAAGAGCTATGGCTACACCTTC
cdr3_aa: CASSQENGRRAKSYGYTF

v_call: TRBV19
d_call: NA
clone_size: NA
j_call: TRBJ1-1
cdr3_nt: TGTGCCAGTAGTGCTTCAGTGAACACTGAAGCTTTCTTT
cdr3_aa: CASSASVNTEAFF

v_call: TRBV5-5
d_call: TRBD1
clone_size: NA
j_call: TRBJ1-1
cdr3_nt: TGTGCCAGCAGCTTGCACAGGGGGCGAGGCACTGAAGCTTTCTTT
cdr3_aa: CASSLHRGRGTEAFF

v_call: TRBV6-6
d_call: TRBD2
clone_size: once
j_call: TRBJ2-7
cdr3_nt: TGTGCCAGCAGTTACTCGGAGCGGGGGGACTCCTACGAGCAGTACTTC
cdr3_aa: CASSYSERGDSYEQYF

v_call: TRBV29-1
d_call: TRBD2
clone_size: NA
j_call: TRBJ2-3
cdr3_nt: TGCAGCGGCCTTGGACTAGCGGGGCCGGCAGATACGCAGTATTTT
cdr3_aa: CSGLGLAGPADTQYF

v_call: TRBV30
d_call: NA
clone_size: NA
j_call: TRBJ1-4
cdr3_nt: TGTGCCTGGACTGCCGGGGGGATCCAAGGGGAAAAACTGTTTTTT
cdr3_aa: CAWTAGGIQGEKLFF

v_call: TRBV19
d_call: NA
clone_size: NA
j_call: TRBJ2-7
cdr3_nt: TGTGCCAGTAGTATGCCTCAGGACACCTTGTACGAGCAGTACTTC
cdr3_aa: CASSMPQDTLYEQYF

v_call: TRBV9
d_call: NA
clone_size: NA
j_call: TRBJ2-2
cdr3_nt: TGTGCCAGCAGCGTAGCCTCTGACTCTGGCGGGGGCGAGAACACCGGGGAGCTGTTTTTT
cdr3_aa: CASSVASDSGGGENTGELFF

v_call: TRBV5-4
d_call: TRBD2
clone_size: NA
j_call: TRBJ2-1
cdr3_nt: TGTGCCAGCAGCTCGGGGGGTTATAGCAACAATGAGCAGTTCTTC
cdr3_aa: CASSSGGYSNNEQFF

v_call: TRBV6-4
d_call: TRBD1
clone_size: NA
j_call: TRBJ1-4
cdr3_nt: TGTGCCAGCAGTGACTCCGGGACAGCGCGCCTTCTGCTTTTT
cdr3_aa: CASSDSGTARLLLF